This T cell receptor beta chain was found in a study of T cell clones after liver transplantation. Study overall: Post-transplant blood was tracked for graft-donor-reactive T cell clones identified in a pre-transplant mixed lymphocyte reaction. Study-wide results and limits: These preliminary findings come from unstandardized post-transplant sampling times. Low donor cell numbers restricted donor-reactive repertoire measurement in a couple of subjects.

Concerning this clone: Its antigen remains unidentified.

Produced via immunoSEQ multiplex PCR; TCRdb's table is partial and in-frame only. This sample yields 65,000 to 80,000 clones, of which under 90% are seen a single time; about 0.64% belongs to the top ten. The starting material was CD4+ T cells from blood, obtained before liver transplant. The source is a human donor who received a liver transplant.

The CDR3 bases are TGTGCCACCAGCAGAGGCCGAAAACAAGAGACCCAGTACTTC. This codes for CATSRGRKQETQYF. The chain employs TRBV15 and TRBJ2-5; D unclear. Trimming removed 1 base at V and 2 bases at J, with 8 bases between. This CDR3 has 14 residues. Germline V gene data show CDR1 as LNHNV and CDR2 as YYDKDF (reference sequence).